This T cell receptor beta chain stems from a study of blood T cell repertoires in COVID-19 (TCRdb year 2020). Regarding the study in general: Samples from collaborators originated in the United States, Italy and Spain and spanned both the acute and convalescent phases of COVID-19. Subjects who had been exposed to COVID-19, were actively infected with it, or had recovered from it provided the deeply sampled blood TCRbeta repertoires that made up the dataset. Sample metadata almost always included a de-identified subject ID, COVID-19 status, age in years and sex. A freely available public database, intended as a resource for researchers studying the immune response to SARS-CoV-2, is where the repertoires were released. Where available, HLA class I and class II types were taken from metadata supplied by the sample provider and were not determined by assay-based typing. The samples were drawn from the first 160 participants of the ongoing ImmuneRACE study and from 1,254 subjects provided by 6 global collaborators. The material from the prospective study consisted of cDNA or gDNA derived from T cells, B-cell-depleted T cells, or PBMCs. Here is what the overall study found, with its caveats: How much clinical and demographic metadata was included differed by source and by participant, and the metadata was provided uncurated.

In the prospective study, participants were roughly 18 to 89 years old, resided in about two dozen geographic areas of the United States, and were enrolled through a virtual design. Cohort assignment in the prospective study relied on participant-reported clinical history from a screening survey and a study questionnaire. Exposed participants had been in contact with someone with a PCR-confirmed or clinician-diagnosed COVID-19 case within 2 weeks of study entry. Mobile phlebotomists in the prospective study collected whole blood, serum and a nasopharyngeal or oropharyngeal swab from every participant. Prospective study participants could optionally give additional blood draws and questionnaires over a 2-month period. Blood samples from the prospective study were shipped frozen or at room temperature prior to DNA extraction. The immunoSEQ Assay, a bias-controlled multiplex PCR, was used to amplify TCRbeta CDR3 regions from genomic DNA. The authors processed their data as follows. The number of nucleated cells in each sample was estimated by amplification of reference gene primers within the assay. Sequence reads were collapsed and filtered to measure the absolute abundance of every unique TCRbeta CDR3 rearrangement. Productive Simpson clonality was computed per sample as the square root of Simpson's diversity index over productive rearrangements. The source is immuneACCESS, and TCRdb retained only in-frame sequences with V and J called. Part of the clones is not carried over; for the studies checked, unresolved V genes explain less than half of this, and the remainder is unexplained. That table furnishes V, J and clone size, whereas the DNA furnished D and trimming. In this sample the table shows approximately 200,000 clones, less than 90% of which occur a single time. The ten largest clones represent about 4.7% of the sample.

Regarding this clone: Its antigen is still unknown. Base qualities are missing; no much larger clone stands one base away.

CDR1 is given as SQVTM and CDR2 as ANQGSEA, both from the germline V gene. Unmatched junction bases come to 9, with V trimmed by 6 bases and J by 4 bases. From its cysteine to its phenylalanine, the CDR3 spans 14 amino acids. Solely the CDR3 DNA is kept, with 42 bases framed from the first base. The sequence joins TRBV29-1 to TRBJ2-3; the central 8 bases match TRBD2. Sequenced: PBMCs or T cells enriched from blood (not recorded which). The source of this sequence is a woman aged 30 to 39 who had been exposed to COVID-19. The CDR3 corresponds to CSVGVAGGPDTQYF. Read as DNA, the sequence is TGCAGCGTCGGAGTCGCGGGGGGACCAGATACGCAGTATTTT.